This is a list of T cell receptor beta chains from one sample in a study of PD-L1 blockade in urothelial cancer. Profiled with immunoSEQ multiplex PCR; TCRdb holds only in-frame clones, not every one. Counted here are about 84,000 clones, 82% occurring once; the ten biggest clones make up 8% to 9.5%. This material consisted of PBMCs, taken around atezolizumab (anti-PD-L1) treatment. These receptors were collected from a man in his 70s with urothelial cancer. Both conserved end residues are part of each CDR3. Each record gives: CDR3 protein, J gene, D gene, V gene. The D gene is left open where the match is weak.

CDR3 protein: CASRIGDSSYYGYTF
J gene: TRBJ1-2
D gene: TRBD1
V gene: TRBV19

CDR3 protein: CASSETEWEQYF
J gene: TRBJ2-7
D gene: -
V gene: TRBV6-1

CDR3 protein: CASSSNPGANYGYTF
J gene: TRBJ1-2
D gene: -
V gene: TRBV5-1

CDR3 protein: CASSEGGREAFTEAFF
J gene: TRBJ1-1
D gene: -
V gene: TRBV6-1

CDR3 protein: CASSAGRNYGYTF
J gene: TRBJ1-2
D gene: -
V gene: TRBV13

CDR3 protein: CASSLGTGQKNYGYTF
J gene: TRBJ1-2
D gene: -
V gene: TRBV4-2

CDR3 protein: CASSRDYPTGELFF
J gene: TRBJ2-2
D gene: TRBD2
V gene: TRBV6-4

CDR3 protein: CASSHPGTGRTEAFF
J gene: TRBJ1-1
D gene: TRBD1
V gene: TRBV14

CDR3 protein: CASSSGVSYNEQFF
J gene: TRBJ2-1
D gene: -
V gene: TRBV5-1

CDR3 protein: CASRGEREIAEQYF
J gene: TRBJ2-7
D gene: TRBD2
V gene: TRBV6-6

CDR3 protein: CASNRGTGETQYF
J gene: TRBJ2-5
D gene: -
V gene: TRBV9

CDR3 protein: CASSFLDRGREQYF
J gene: TRBJ2-7
D gene: TRBD1
V gene: TRBV7-9

CDR3 protein: CASSYPTSGGGGEQFF
J gene: TRBJ2-1
D gene: TRBD2
V gene: TRBV6-6

CDR3 protein: CASGWGQGAHTEAFF
J gene: TRBJ1-1
D gene: TRBD1
V gene: TRBV12-5

CDR3 protein: CASSFTGGYEQYF
J gene: TRBJ2-7
D gene: TRBD1
V gene: TRBV27

CDR3 protein: CASSLGARTYEQYF
J gene: TRBJ2-7
D gene: -
V gene: TRBV5-6

CDR3 protein: CASSPGEKLFF
J gene: TRBJ1-4
D gene: -
V gene: TRBV7-9

CDR3 protein: CASSGGGGRSEAFF
J gene: TRBJ1-1
D gene: -
V gene: TRBV19

CDR3 protein: CATSRDKGRATNEKLFF
J gene: TRBJ1-4
D gene: -
V gene: TRBV15

CDR3 protein: CASSYRAGSNQPQHF
J gene: TRBJ1-5
D gene: -
V gene: TRBV6-6

CDR3 protein: CASSRTGLVDYGYTF
J gene: TRBJ1-2
D gene: TRBD1
V gene: TRBV19

CDR3 protein: CASSLGRENEQFF
J gene: TRBJ2-1
D gene: -
V gene: TRBV7-2

CDR3 protein: CASSLSSGAETQYF
J gene: TRBJ2-5
D gene: TRBD2
V gene: TRBV7-9

CDR3 protein: CASSYAGKATDTQYF
J gene: TRBJ2-3
D gene: -
V gene: TRBV5-1

CDR3 protein: CASSALTGLVDGYTF
J gene: TRBJ1-2
D gene: -
V gene: TRBV7-9

CDR3 protein: CASSKGPRDNEQFF
J gene: TRBJ2-1
D gene: -
V gene: TRBV21-1

CDR3 protein: CASSLQGATEAFF
J gene: TRBJ1-1
D gene: -
V gene: TRBV6-5

CDR3 protein: CASSLNRLTLSTDTQYF
J gene: TRBJ2-3
D gene: -
V gene: TRBV7-9

CDR3 protein: CASSALAGGGDTGELFF
J gene: TRBJ2-2
D gene: TRBD2
V gene: TRBV6-1

CDR3 protein: CASSPNRRDSSSYNEQFF
J gene: TRBJ2-1
D gene: -
V gene: TRBV19

CDR3 protein: CASSPLQGANQPQHF
J gene: TRBJ1-5
D gene: TRBD1
V gene: TRBV4-2

CDR3 protein: CASSLGTGYYEQYF
J gene: TRBJ2-7
D gene: TRBD1
V gene: TRBV27

CDR3 protein: CAMRGFGNTIYF
J gene: TRBJ1-3
D gene: -
V gene: TRBV6-7

CDR3 protein: CASSGRGREVSQYF
J gene: TRBJ2-3
D gene: TRBD1
V gene: TRBV27

CDR3 protein: CASKWEEGMNTEAFF
J gene: TRBJ1-1
D gene: -
V gene: TRBV5-1

CDR3 protein: CASTGTFGGGSRGEQFF
J gene: TRBJ2-1
D gene: -
V gene: TRBV5-1

CDR3 protein: CASSLSLSGNYGYTF
J gene: TRBJ1-2
D gene: -
V gene: TRBV27

CDR3 protein: CASSLVPGQGTNEKLFF
J gene: TRBJ1-4
D gene: TRBD1
V gene: TRBV27

CDR3 protein: CASGQLSYNEQFF
J gene: TRBJ2-1
D gene: -
V gene: TRBV11-3

CDR3 protein: CASSHDPSGRTDTQYF
J gene: TRBJ2-3
D gene: TRBD2
V gene: TRBV4-1

CDR3 protein: CASSQTQGSAQPQHF
J gene: TRBJ1-5
D gene: -
V gene: TRBV4-1

CDR3 protein: CASSTQTGKRTQYF
J gene: TRBJ2-5
D gene: -
V gene: TRBV7-9

CDR3 protein: CASSSILTSGRARETQYF
J gene: TRBJ2-5
D gene: TRBD2
V gene: TRBV5-5

CDR3 protein: CASSFSGSQETQYF
J gene: TRBJ2-5
D gene: -
V gene: TRBV7-3

CDR3 protein: CASSGRGSKGEYF
J gene: TRBJ2-7
D gene: -
V gene: TRBV19

CDR3 protein: CASSLLAGAPDTQYF
J gene: TRBJ2-3
D gene: TRBD2
V gene: TRBV5-1

CDR3 protein: CASSSRPGSEQFF
J gene: TRBJ2-1
D gene: -
V gene: TRBV11-3

CDR3 protein: CASSAGLANEQFF
J gene: TRBJ2-1
D gene: TRBD2
V gene: TRBV13

CDR3 protein: CASQSGGGAYNEQFF
J gene: TRBJ2-1
D gene: TRBD2
V gene: TRBV6-5

CDR3 protein: CASVNLGLLYGYTF
J gene: TRBJ1-2
D gene: -
V gene: TRBV2

CDR3 protein: CSVLARPSNEQFF
J gene: TRBJ2-1
D gene: -
V gene: TRBV29-1

CDR3 protein: CASSPGQTFSYEQYF
J gene: TRBJ2-7
D gene: TRBD1
V gene: TRBV7-9

CDR3 protein: CASSQEGGGFLTDTQYF
J gene: TRBJ2-3
D gene: TRBD2
V gene: TRBV4-2